These 9 T cell receptor beta chains were all obtained from the same sample, sequenced in a study of blood T cell repertoires in COVID-19. Sequencing was performed with immunoSEQ multiplex PCR; in TCRdb, only in-frame clones are kept and a portion is missing. The data contain 26,000 or so clones, around 60% of them singletons. Sequenced input: peripheral blood. The source of these receptors is a man in his sixties with active or convalescent COVID-19.

The V and J genes are TRBV7-2 and TRBJ1-3; D is uncertain. Germline V lookup: CDR1 SGHTA, CDR2 FQGNSA. The CDR3 is 14 residues long. Between the trimmed V and J ends, which lost 3 bases and 2 bases, there was a span of 8 bases. The CDR3 here is CASSFGRAGNTIYF. CDR3 nucleotides: TGTGCCAGCAGCTTCGGGCGGGCTGGAAACACCATATATTTT.

V gene TRBV13 combines with J gene TRBJ2-1; 8 bases fit TRBD2. The CDR3 consists of 15 residues. J gave up 2 bases and V 5 bases, and 5 bases lay outside the gene matches. Germline lookup yields CDR1 PRHDT and CDR2 FYEKMQ (reference sequence). CDR3 amino acids: CASSPNGGAYNEQFF. The CDR3 nucleotides read TGTGCCAGCAGCCCCAACGGGGGGGCCTACAATGAGCAGTTCTTC.

CDR3 sequence reads: CAWSLTGYLYEQYF. The CDR3 DNA reads TGTGCCTGGAGTTTGACAGGGTACCTATACGAGCAGTACTTC. V is TRBV30 and J is TRBJ2-7; 7 bases are a match to TRBD1. The CDR3 extends over 14 amino acids. V gave up 2 bases and J gave up 4 bases; unmatched junction bases: 8. Germline V gene sequence: CDR1 GTSNPN, CDR2 SVGIG (reference sequence).

The V gene is TRBV14, the J gene TRBJ2-1, with 11 bases identical to TRBD2. CDR3 length equals 15 residues. Germline assignment: CDR1 SGHDN and CDR2 FVKESK. J was trimmed by 4 bases and V by 4 bases; bases with no gene match: 3. The CDR3 coding sequence is TGTGCCAGCAGCCTGACTAGCGGGGCTTACAATGAGCAGTTCTTC. This gives the protein CASSLTSGAYNEQFF.

The chain employs TRBV21-1 and TRBJ2-3; the DNA was not used to check the table's D call, TRBD1. TRBV21-1 has pseudogene status. The CDR3 is 17 amino acids. The CDR3 DNA reads as TGTGCCAGCAGCAGTTTTTCCGGGACAGGTAGGACAGATACGCAGTATTTT. Protein: CASSSFSGTGRTDTQYF.

The gene calls are TRBV15 and TRBJ1-2; 10 nucleotides agree with TRBD1. Germline V gives CDR1 LNHNV, CDR2 YYDKDF (reference sequence). Unmatched junction bases numbered 6, after V lost 1 base and J lost 4 bases. CDR3 length: 16 amino acids. CDR3 bases: TGTGCCACCAGCAGAGGGGGGACAGGGGCTTCCTATGGCTACACCTTC. It encodes CATSRGGTGASYGYTF.

The CDR3: CASSEARQPLTEAFF. CDR3 bases: TGTGCCAGCAGTGAAGCGCGGCAGCCGCTCACTGAAGCTTTCTTT. The chain employs TRBV2 and TRBJ1-1, with no clear D. Trimming shortened V by 0 bases and J by 4 bases, and 12 bases separated the two germline ends. Germline V gives CDR1 SNHLY, CDR2 FYNNEI. The CDR3 extends over 15 amino acids.

The rearrangement uses TRBV10-1 and TRBJ2-1; 8 bases fit TRBD1. Trimming took 4 bases from V and 10 from J; bases not matched to a gene: 6. The CDR3 consists of 13 residues. The V gene's germline CDR1 is WNHNN and CDR2 SYGVQD (reference sequence). The CDR3 DNA is TGCGCCAGCAGTGGTGGACAGGGAGGCGAGCAGTTCTTC. It is translated as CASSGGQGGEQFF.

The chain has TRBV6-5 and TRBJ1-1; 7 bases line up with TRBD1. The CDR3 has 13 amino acids. Trimming removed 9 bases from V and 4 bases from J; junction bases left unmatched: 8. CDR1 and CDR2 from the germline V gene are MNHEY and SVGAGI. The CDR3 bases are TGTGCCAGTCGGGTTTCAGGGGGCACTGAAGCTTTCTTT. This gives the protein CASRVSGGTEAFF.